The rows below give T cell receptor beta chains drawn from one sample of a study of T-cell reconstitution after alpha-beta-depleted transplantation in children. TCRdb called the PCR reads again in MiXCR, with one record for every CDR3 protein. Seen here are 600,000 to 800,000 distinct CDR3 sequences, 10% to 15% observed once, and the top ten hold 0.79%. The sample was PBMCs, taken before TCRalphabeta/CD19-depleted stem cell transplant. Source of these receptors: a girl under 10 years old with congenital amegakaryocytic thrombocytopenia, due to receive a stem cell transplant. The CDR3 runs from the conserved cysteine through the conserved F or W. Fields, in order: V gene, clone size, J gene, D gene, CDR3 DNA, CDR3 protein. The D gene is left open where the match is weak. Only some rows state a clone size, as once, few, many or a class for expanded clones.

V: TRBV27
size: NA
J: TRBJ2-6
D: NA
DNA: TGTGCCAGCAGTTCCCTCTACTCTGGGGCCAACGTCCTGACTTTC
CDR3: CASSSLYSGANVLTF

V: TRBV7-8
size: many
J: TRBJ1-3
D: NA
DNA: TGTGCCAGCAGCTTTTTCCAGGGCCAGTGGGGAAACACCATATATTTT
CDR3: CASSFFQGQWGNTIYF

V: TRBV5-4
size: many
J: TRBJ2-5
D: NA
DNA: TGTGCCAGCAGCTTGGTCCCAGGGGAGGAAGAGACCCAGTACTTC
CDR3: CASSLVPGEEETQYF

V: TRBV10-3
size: many
J: TRBJ1-1
D: NA
DNA: TGTGCCATCAGTGAGTCAGGTGGCGCATCGAGCACTGAAGCTTTCTTT
CDR3: CAISESGGASSTEAFF

V: TRBV20-1
size: NA
J: TRBJ2-5
D: NA
DNA: TGCAGTGCTAGAGAGCTGTTGGGGGCAGAGACCCAGTACTTC
CDR3: CSARELLGAETQYF

V: TRBV5-1
size: many
J: TRBJ1-1
D: NA
DNA: TGCGCCAGCAGCTTGACCGTGAACACTGAAGCTTTCTTT
CDR3: CASSLTVNTEAFF

V: TRBV14
size: NA
J: TRBJ1-6
D: NA
DNA: TGTGCCAGCAGCCAAGTAGCGGGCTATAATTCACCCCTCCACTTT
CDR3: CASSQVAGYNSPLHF

V: TRBV5-6
size: NA
J: TRBJ2-3
D: TRBD2
DNA: TGTGCCAGCAGCCCCGGACTAGCGGGATTCGTGACAGATACGCAGTATTTT
CDR3: CASSPGLAGFVTDTQYF

V: TRBV7-3
size: NA
J: TRBJ1-1
D: NA
DNA: TGTGCCAGCAGCCCCAGCGCGAACACTGAAGCTTTCTTT
CDR3: CASSPSANTEAFF

V: TRBV7-9
size: many
J: TRBJ2-7
D: NA
DNA: TGTGCCAGCAGCTTTGGCGACAACTACGAGCAGTACTTC
CDR3: CASSFGDNYEQYF